This TCR beta chain was found in a study of blood T cell repertoires in COVID-19. Overall study: Some COVID-19 samples were acute and others convalescent; all came from the United States, Italy and Spain. Sources were T cells, B-cell-depleted T cells, or PBMCs; the material itself was cDNA or gDNA.

The V end lost 2 bases, the J end lost 2 bases, and 9 bases lay between the germline ends. This CDR3 comprises 14 residues. Germline V gives CDR1 SQVTM, CDR2 ANQGSEA. Per the study methods: Counts of nucleated cells, estimated from reference gene primer amplification, were obtained. The method was immunoSEQ multiplex PCR; TCRdb's version includes in-frame clones alone and lacks a portion of them. V, J and clone size were drawn from that table, and D and trimming were deduced from the DNA. Of approximately 260,000 clones in the sample, 65% to 85% were seen once. The sequenced sample consisted of peripheral blood. The genes are TRBV29-1 and TRBJ2-2; D is perhaps TRBD1 (6 bases). This TCR was recovered from a middle-aged woman with active or convalescent COVID-19. CDR3 DNA sequence: TGCAGCGTTGAAAGGGGGTTTAACACCGGGGAGCTGTTTTTT. Amino acids: CSVERGFNTGELFF.